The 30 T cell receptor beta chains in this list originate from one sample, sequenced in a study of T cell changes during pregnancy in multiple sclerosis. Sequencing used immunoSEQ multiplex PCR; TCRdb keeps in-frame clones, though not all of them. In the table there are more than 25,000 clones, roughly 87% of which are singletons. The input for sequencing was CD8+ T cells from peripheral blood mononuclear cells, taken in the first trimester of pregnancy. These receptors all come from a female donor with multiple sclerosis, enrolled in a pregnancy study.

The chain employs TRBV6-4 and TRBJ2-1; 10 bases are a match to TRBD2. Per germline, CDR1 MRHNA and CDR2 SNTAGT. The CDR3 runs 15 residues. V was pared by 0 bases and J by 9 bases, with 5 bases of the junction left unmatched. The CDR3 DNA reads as TGTGCCAGCAGTGACTCTGCTAGCGGGGGTGGTGAGCAGTTCTTC. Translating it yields CASSDSASGGGEQFF.

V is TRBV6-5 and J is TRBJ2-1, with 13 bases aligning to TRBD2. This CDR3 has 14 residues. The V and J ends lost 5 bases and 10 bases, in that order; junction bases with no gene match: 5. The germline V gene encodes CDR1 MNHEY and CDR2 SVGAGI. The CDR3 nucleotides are TGTGCCAGCAGTCGACTAGCGGGAGGAGGGGAGCAGTTCTTC. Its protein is CASSRLAGGGEQFF.

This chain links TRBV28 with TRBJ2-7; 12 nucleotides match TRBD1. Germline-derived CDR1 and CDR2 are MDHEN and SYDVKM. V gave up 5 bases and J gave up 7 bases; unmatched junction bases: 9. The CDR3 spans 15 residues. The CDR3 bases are TGTGCCAGCAGTACCTCCGGGACAGGGGGCCGGGAGCAGTACTTC. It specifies CASSTSGTGGREQYF.

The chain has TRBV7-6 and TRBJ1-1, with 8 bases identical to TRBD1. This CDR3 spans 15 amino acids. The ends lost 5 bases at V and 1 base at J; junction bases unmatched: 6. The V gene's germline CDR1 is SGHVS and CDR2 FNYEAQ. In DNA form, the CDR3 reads TGTGCCAGCAGCGGACAGACAGGGGAGAACACTGAAGCTTTCTTT. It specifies CASSGQTGENTEAFF. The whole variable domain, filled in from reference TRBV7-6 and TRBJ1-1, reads GAGVSQSPRYKVTKRGQDVALRCDPISGHVSLYWYRQALGQGPEFLTYFNYEAQQDKSGLPNDRFSAERPEGSISTLTIQRTEQRDSAMYRCASSGQTGENTEAFFGQGTRLTVV.

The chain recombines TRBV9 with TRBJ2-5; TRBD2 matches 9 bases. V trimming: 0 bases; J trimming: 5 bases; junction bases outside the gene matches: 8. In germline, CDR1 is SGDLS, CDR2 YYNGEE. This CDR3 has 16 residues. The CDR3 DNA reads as TGTGCCAGCAGCGTAGGAAAGCGGGGGGCTCAGGAGACCCAGTACTTC. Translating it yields CASSVGKRGAQETQYF.

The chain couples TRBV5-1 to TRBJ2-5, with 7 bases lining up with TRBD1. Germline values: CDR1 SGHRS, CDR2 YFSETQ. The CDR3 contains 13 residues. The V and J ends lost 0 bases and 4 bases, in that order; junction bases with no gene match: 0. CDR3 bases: TGCGCCAGCAGCTTGGACAGGGGAGAGACCCAGTACTTC. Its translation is CASSLDRGETQYF.

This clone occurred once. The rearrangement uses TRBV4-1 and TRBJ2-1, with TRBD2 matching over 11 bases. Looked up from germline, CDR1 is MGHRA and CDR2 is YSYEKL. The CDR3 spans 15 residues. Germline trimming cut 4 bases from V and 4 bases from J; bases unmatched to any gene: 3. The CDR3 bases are TGCGCCAGCAGCCCTTCTAGCGGGGGGTACAATGAGCAGTTCTTC. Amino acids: CASSPSSGGYNEQFF.

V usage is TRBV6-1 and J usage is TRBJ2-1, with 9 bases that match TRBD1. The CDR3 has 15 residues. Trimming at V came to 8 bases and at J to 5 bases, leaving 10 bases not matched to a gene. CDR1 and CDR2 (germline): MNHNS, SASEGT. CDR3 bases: TGTGCCAGCGGCACCGAGGGACAGGGAAACAATGAGCAGTTCTTC. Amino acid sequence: CASGTEGQGNNEQFF.

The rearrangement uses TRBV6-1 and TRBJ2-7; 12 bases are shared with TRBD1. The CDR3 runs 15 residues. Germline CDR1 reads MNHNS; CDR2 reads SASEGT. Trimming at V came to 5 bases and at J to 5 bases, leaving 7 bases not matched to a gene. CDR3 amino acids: CASSLSGTGGDEQYF. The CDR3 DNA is TGTGCCAGCAGTCTATCCGGGACAGGGGGCGACGAGCAGTACTTC.

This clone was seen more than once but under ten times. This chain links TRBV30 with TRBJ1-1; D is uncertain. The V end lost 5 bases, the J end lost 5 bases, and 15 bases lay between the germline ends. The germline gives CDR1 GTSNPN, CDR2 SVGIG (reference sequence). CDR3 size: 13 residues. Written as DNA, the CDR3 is TGTGCCTGGTGCGAGGGATCAGGAACTGAAGCTTTCTTT. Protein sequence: CAWCEGSGTEAFF.

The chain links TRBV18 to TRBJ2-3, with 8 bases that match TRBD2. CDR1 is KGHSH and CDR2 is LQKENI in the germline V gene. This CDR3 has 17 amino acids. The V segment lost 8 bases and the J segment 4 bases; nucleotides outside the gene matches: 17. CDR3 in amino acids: CASTYPPGAGAADTQYF. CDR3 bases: TGTGCCAGCACCTACCCCCCTGGAGCGGGAGCGGCAGATACGCAGTATTTT.

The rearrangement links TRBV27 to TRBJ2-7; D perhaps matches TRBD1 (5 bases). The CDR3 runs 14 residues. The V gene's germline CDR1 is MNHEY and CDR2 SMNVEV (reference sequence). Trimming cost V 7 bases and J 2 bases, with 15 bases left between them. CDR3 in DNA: TGTGCCAGCAAGGGGCAGGGTGCTACCTACGAGCAGTACTTC. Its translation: CASKGQGATYEQYF.

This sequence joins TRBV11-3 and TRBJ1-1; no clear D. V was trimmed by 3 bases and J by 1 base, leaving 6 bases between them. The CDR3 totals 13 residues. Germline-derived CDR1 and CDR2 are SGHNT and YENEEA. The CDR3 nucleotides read TGTGCCAGCAGCTTCTCAGGGAACACTGAAGCTTTCTTT. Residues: CASSFSGNTEAFF.

The CDR3: CASSGTVYNEQFF. CDR3 coding DNA: TGTGCCAGCAGTGGGACAGTCTACAATGAGCAGTTCTTC. The gene calls are TRBV6-1 and TRBJ2-1; tentatively, D is TRBD1 (6 bases). Trimming took off 4 bases at V and 3 bases at J, with 7 bases between the two ends. The germline V gene has CDR1 MNHNS and CDR2 SASEGT. The CDR3 contains 13 residues.

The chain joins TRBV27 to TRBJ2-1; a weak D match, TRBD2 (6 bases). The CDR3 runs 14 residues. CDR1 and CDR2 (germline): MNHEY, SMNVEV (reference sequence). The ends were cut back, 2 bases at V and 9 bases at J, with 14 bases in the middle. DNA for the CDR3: TGTGCCAGCAGTTTAGGGGGGTCGGGTGGTGAGCAGTTCTTC. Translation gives CASSLGGSGGEQFF.

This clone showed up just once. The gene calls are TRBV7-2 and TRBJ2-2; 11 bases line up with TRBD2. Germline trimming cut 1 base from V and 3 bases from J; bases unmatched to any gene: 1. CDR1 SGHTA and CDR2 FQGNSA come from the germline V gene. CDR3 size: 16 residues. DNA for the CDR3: TGTGCCAGCAGCTTAGGGACTAGCGGGTACACCGGGGAGCTGTTTTTT. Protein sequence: CASSLGTSGYTGELFF.

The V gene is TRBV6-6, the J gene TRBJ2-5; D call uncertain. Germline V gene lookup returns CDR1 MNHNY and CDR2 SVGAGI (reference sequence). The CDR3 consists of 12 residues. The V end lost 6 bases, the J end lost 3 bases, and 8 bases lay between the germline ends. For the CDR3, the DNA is TGTGCCAGCAGCGACATGAAAGAGACCCAGTACTTC. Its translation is CASSDMKETQYF.

CDR3 sequence (DNA): TGTGCCAGCAGCCCCCCAGACAGGGAGTACGAGCAGTACTTC. It is translated as CASSPPDREYEQYF. The V and J genes are TRBV7-9 and TRBJ2-7; 7 nucleotides agree with TRBD1. The CDR3 consists of 14 residues. Germline assignment: CDR1 SEHNR and CDR2 FQNEAQ (reference sequence). V lost 5 bases, J lost 4 bases, and 8 bases stayed unmatched.

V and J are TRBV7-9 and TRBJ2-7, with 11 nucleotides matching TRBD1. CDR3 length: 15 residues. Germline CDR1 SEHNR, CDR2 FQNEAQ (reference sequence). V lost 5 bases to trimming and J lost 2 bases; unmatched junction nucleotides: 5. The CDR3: CASSHPGQGAYEQYF. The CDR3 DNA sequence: TGTGCCAGCAGCCATCCGGGACAGGGGGCCTACGAGCAGTACTTC.

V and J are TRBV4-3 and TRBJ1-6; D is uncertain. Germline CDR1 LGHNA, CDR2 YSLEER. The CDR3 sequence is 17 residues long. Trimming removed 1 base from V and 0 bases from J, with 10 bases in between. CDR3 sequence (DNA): TGCGCCAGCAGCCAAGTGGAGGTGAGCTCCTATAATTCACCCCTCCACTTT. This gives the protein CASSQVEVSSYNSPLHF.

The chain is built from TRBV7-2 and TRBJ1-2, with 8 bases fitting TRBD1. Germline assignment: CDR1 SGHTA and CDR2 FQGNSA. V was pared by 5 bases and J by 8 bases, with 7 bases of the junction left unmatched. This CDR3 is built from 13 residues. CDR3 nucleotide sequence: TGTGCCAGCAGCCTCACAGGGGGAGGAGGCTACACCTTC. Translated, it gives CASSLTGGGGYTF. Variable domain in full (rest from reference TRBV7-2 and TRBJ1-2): GAGVSQSPSNKVTEKGKDVELRCDPISGHTALYWYRQSLGQGLEFLIYFQGNSAPDKSGLPSDRFSAERTGGSVSTLTIQRTQQEDSAVYLCASSLTGGGGYTFGSGTRLTVV.

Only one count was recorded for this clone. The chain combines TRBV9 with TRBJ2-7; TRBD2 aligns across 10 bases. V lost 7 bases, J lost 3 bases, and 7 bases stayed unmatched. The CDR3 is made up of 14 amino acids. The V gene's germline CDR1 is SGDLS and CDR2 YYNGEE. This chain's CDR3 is CASAKTSGYYEQYF. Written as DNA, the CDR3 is TGTGCCAGCGCTAAGACTAGCGGGTACTACGAGCAGTACTTC.

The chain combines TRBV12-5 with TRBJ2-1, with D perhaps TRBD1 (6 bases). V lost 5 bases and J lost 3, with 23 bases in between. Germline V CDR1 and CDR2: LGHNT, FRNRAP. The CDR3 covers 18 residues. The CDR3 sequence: CASGPTSGEPFNYNEQFF. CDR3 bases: TGTGCTAGTGGTCCGACGTCAGGGGAACCTTTTAACTACAATGAGCAGTTCTTC.

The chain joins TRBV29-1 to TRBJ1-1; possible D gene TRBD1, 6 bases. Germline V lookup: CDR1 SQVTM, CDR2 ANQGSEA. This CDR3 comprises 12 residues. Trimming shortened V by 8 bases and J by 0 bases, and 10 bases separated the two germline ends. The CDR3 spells CSPEGVNTEAFF. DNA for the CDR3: TGCAGCCCCGAGGGGGTGAACACTGAAGCTTTCTTT.

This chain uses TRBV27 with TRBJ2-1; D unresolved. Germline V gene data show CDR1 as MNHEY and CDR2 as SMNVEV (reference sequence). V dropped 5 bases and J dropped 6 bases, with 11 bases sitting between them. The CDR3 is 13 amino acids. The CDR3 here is CASSPQTFNEQFF. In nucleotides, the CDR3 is TGTGCCAGCAGTCCACAAACCTTCAATGAGCAGTTCTTC.

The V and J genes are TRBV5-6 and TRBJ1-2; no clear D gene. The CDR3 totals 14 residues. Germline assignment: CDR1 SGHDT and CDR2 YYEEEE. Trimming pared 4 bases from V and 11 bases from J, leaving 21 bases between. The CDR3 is CASSPRPRGPGYTF. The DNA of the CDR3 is TGTGCCAGCAGCCCCCGCCCGCGAGGGCCTGGGTACACCTTC. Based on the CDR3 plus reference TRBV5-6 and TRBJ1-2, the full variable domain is DAGVTQSPTHLIKTRGQQVTLRCSPKSGHDTVSWYQQALGQGPQFIFQYYEEEERQRGNFPDRFSGHQFPNYSSELNVNALLLGDSALYLCASSPRPRGPGYTFGSGTRLTVV.

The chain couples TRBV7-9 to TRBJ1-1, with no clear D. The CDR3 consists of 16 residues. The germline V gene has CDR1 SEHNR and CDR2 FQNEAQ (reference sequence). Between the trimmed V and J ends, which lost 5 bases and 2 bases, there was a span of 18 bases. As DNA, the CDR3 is TGTGCCAGCAGCCCCACCCGAGGGAGCGCAAACACTGAAGCTTTCTTT. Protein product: CASSPTRGSANTEAFF.

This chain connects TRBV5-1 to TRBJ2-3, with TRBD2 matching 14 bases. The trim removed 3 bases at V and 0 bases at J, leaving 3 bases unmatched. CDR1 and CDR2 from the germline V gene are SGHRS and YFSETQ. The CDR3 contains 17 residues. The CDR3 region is CASSWTSGRTSTDTQYF. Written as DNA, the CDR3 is TGCGCCAGCAGCTGGACTAGCGGGAGGACTAGCACAGATACGCAGTATTTT.

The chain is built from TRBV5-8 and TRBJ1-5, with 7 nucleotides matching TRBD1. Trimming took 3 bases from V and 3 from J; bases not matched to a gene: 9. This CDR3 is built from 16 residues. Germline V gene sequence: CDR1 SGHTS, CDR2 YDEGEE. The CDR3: CASSWATGVFNQPQHF. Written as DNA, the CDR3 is TGTGCCAGCAGCTGGGCAACAGGGGTTTTCAATCAGCCCCAGCATTTT.

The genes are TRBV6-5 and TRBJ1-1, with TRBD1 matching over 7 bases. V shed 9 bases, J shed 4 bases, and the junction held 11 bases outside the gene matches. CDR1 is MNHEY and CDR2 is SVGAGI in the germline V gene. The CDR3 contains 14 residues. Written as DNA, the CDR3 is TGTGCCAGTATACAGAAGGGGGCGGCCACTGAAGCTTTCTTT. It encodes CASIQKGAATEAFF.